This T cell receptor beta chain was identified during a study of cytomegalovirus exposure and HLA in healthy donors. Overall study context: The approximately 660 first-cohort repertoires shared a platform with the 130 or so validation repertoires, as reported in a later analysis. Study-level points and caveats: Most TCR sequences were uncommon, yet certain public TCRs appeared in many donors. TCR beta chains numbering roughly 150 were designated cytomegalovirus-associated.

A roughly 120-subject validation cohort, separate from the approximately 670-subject first cohort, supplied the donors. On this clone: What it binds is unknown.

Assay: immunoSEQ multiplex PCR; the TCRdb copy retains only in-frame clones and omits some. The sample shows tens of thousands of clones, 95% of them seen only once. Germline assignment: CDR1 ENHRY and CDR2 SYGVKD. The CDR3 runs to 16 residues. Trimming at V came to 0 bases and at J to 1 base, leaving 5 bases not matched to a gene. The V gene is TRBV10-3, the J gene TRBJ1-1, with 7 bases lining up with TRBD1. Sample: PBMCs. The TCR comes from a man between 18 and 29 years old in good health and CMV-seronegative. CDR3: CAISESMGQRNTEAFF. The CDR3 bases are TGTGCCATCAGTGAGTCGATGGGACAGAGGAACACTGAAGCTTTCTTT.